This T cell receptor beta chain was sequenced in a study of vaccination effects on CD4 cells after COVID-19. Viral peptide pool expansion of antigen-specific CD4+ T cells preceded sequencing in the ViraFEST assay. The authors isolated CD4+ T cells after around 11 days of culture. Vaccine recipients lacked prior SARS-CoV-2 infection and had negative nucleocapsid antibodies. For each well, two million PBMC were cultured with 10 IU/ml IL-2 and 9.5 to 10 ug/ml peptides. Half the medium was swapped for IL-2 medium on days 3 and 7. V was trimmed by 6 bases and J by 8 bases, leaving 17 bases between them. CDR1 is SGHVS and CDR2 is FQNEAQ in the germline V gene. The CDR3 covers 14 residues. With respect to this clone: The target antigen is unknown.

Clones were sequenced by immunoSEQ multiplex PCR, and TCRdb holds only the in-frame ones, with some missing. The repertoire consists of over 55,000 clones, with approximately 80% occurring once and the leading ten covering under 3%. The TCR originated in a human donor who received a COVID-19 vaccine. V is TRBV7-8 and J is TRBJ2-1; weak D call: TRBD2 (6 bases). The starting material was CD4+ T cells from PBMCs cultured with HCoV-229E spike peptides, obtained before COVID-19 vaccination. CDR3 sequence: CASRAGRTFYEQFF. The CDR3 region has the DNA TGTGCCAGCAGGGCGGGGCGAACGTTCTATGAGCAGTTCTTC. Based on the CDR3 plus reference TRBV7-8 and TRBJ2-1, the full variable domain is GAGVSQSPRYKVAKRGQDVALRCDPISGHVSLFWYQQALGQGPEFLTYFQNEAQLDKSGLPSDRFFAERPEGSVSTLKIQRTQQEDSAVYLCASRAGRTFYEQFFGPGTRLTVL.